These 15 T cell receptor beta chains were sequenced from one sample in a study of blood T cell repertoires in COVID-19 (dated by TCRdb to about 2020). Library preparation employed the immunoSEQ multiplex PCR assay. The table was pulled from immuneACCESS by TCRdb, which kept in-frame rearrangements only. Such tables lose some clones; where checked, under half of the loss comes from unresolved V genes, and the rest has no known cause. The sample data list tens of thousands of clones, and 89% of these were observed just once. The top ten hold roughly an eighth of the sample. The sample comprised peripheral blood. The receptors were sampled from a woman aged 55-70 years with active COVID-19.

V is TRBV19 and J is TRBJ1-5, with a possible D match to TRBD1 (5 bases). This CDR3 spans 17 amino acids. Trimming removed 0 bases at V and 4 bases at J, with 16 bases between. CDR1 and CDR2 (germline): LNHDA, SQIVND (reference sequence). The CDR3 DNA follows: TGTGCCAGTAGTATAGATGGGGCGGGGCTCCGGAATCAGCCCCAGCATTTT. Protein sequence: CASSIDGAGLRNQPQHF. Full variable domain (missing parts from reference TRBV19 and TRBJ1-5): DGGITQSPKYLFRKEGQNVTLSCEQNLNHDAMYWYRQDPGQGLRLIYYSQIVNDFQKGDIAEGYSVSREKKESFPLTVTSAQKNPTAFYLCASSIDGAGLRNQPQHFGDGTRLSIL.

The V call is TRBV19, the J call TRBJ2-2, with 9 bases matching TRBD1. V lost 5 bases to trimming and J lost 7 bases; unmatched junction nucleotides: 8. This CDR3 region has 15 residues. Looked up from germline, CDR1 is LNHDA and CDR2 is SQIVND (reference sequence). The CDR3 DNA is TGTGCCAGTAGTTCCGGGACAGGGCCACACGGGGAGCTGTTTTTT. Translation: CASSSGTGPHGELFF.

Of note for this clone: This specimen includes other DNA sequences encoding the same CDR3. V is TRBV27 and J is TRBJ1-4; a possible D gene is TRBD1 (6 bases). The CDR3 totals 14 residues. Trimming took off 6 bases at V and 8 bases at J, with 16 bases between the two ends. Germline V gene data show CDR1 as MNHEY and CDR2 as SMNVEV (reference sequence). CDR3 sequence reads: CASSLQGLGEKLFF. The CDR3 DNA reads as TGTGCCAGCAGCCTACAGGGCCTTGGGGAAAAACTGTTTTTT. Full variable domain (missing parts from reference TRBV27 and TRBJ1-4): EAQVTQNPRYLITVTGKKLTVTCSQNMNHEYMSWYRQDPGLGLRQIYYSMNVEVTDKGDVPEGYKVSRKEKRNFPLILESPSPNQTSLYFCASSLQGLGEKLFFGSGTQLSVL.

The V gene is TRBV19, the J gene TRBJ1-5; 8 bases agree with TRBD1. This CDR3 contains 16 residues. V lost 6 bases, J lost 1 base, and 8 bases stayed unmatched. Germline values: CDR1 LNHDA, CDR2 SQIVND (reference sequence). This chain's CDR3 is CASSLQGGLSNQPQHF. The CDR3 DNA sequence: TGTGCCAGTAGCCTACAGGGGGGCTTGAGCAATCAGCCCCAGCATTTT. Complete variable domain (other parts from reference TRBV19 and TRBJ1-5): DGGITQSPKYLFRKEGQNVTLSCEQNLNHDAMYWYRQDPGQGLRLIYYSQIVNDFQKGDIAEGYSVSREKKESFPLTVTSAQKNPTAFYLCASSLQGGLSNQPQHFGDGTRLSIL.

This clone has a single count. The chain uses TRBV29-1 and TRBJ1-2; 10 positions agree with TRBD1. The CDR3 runs 14 residues. Germline-derived CDR1 and CDR2 are SQVTM and ANQGSEA. V dropped 4 bases and J dropped 7; count of bases not matched to a gene: 9. The CDR3 region is CSVGKTGQGSGYTF. Written as DNA, the CDR3 is TGCAGCGTTGGGAAAACGGGACAGGGGAGTGGCTACACCTTC.

The chain carries TRBV6-6 and TRBJ1-2; D gene uncertain. With 5 bases removed from V and 4 bases from J, the gap between germline ends came to 8 bases. The CDR3 loop spans 12 amino acids. Germline CDR1 and CDR2: MNHNY and SVGAGI (reference sequence). CDR3 amino acids: CASSPNIYGYTF. CDR3 nucleotide sequence: TGTGCCAGCAGTCCAAACATCTATGGCTACACCTTC.

This clone was seen only once. The V gene is TRBV11-2, the J gene TRBJ2-2, with D hard to call. V lost 1 base and J 5 bases, leaving 11 bases between the germline ends. CDR1 SGHAT and CDR2 FQNNGV come from the germline V gene. The length of the CDR3 is 15 residues. The CDR3 sequence is CASSLGLGETGELFF. The CDR3 nucleotides are TGTGCCAGCAGCTTAGGGCTGGGCGAGACCGGGGAGCTGTTTTTT.

V and J are TRBV11-1 and TRBJ2-3, with D tentatively TRBD2 (5 bases). V was pared by 0 bases and J by 5 bases, with 12 bases between. CDR3 length: 15 residues. Germline V gene data show CDR1 as SGHAT and CDR2 as FQDESV (reference sequence). In DNA, the CDR3 is TGTGCCAGCAGCTTAGCGCGCAGACGGGGAGATACGCAGTATTTT. Encoded protein: CASSLARRRGDTQYF.

The chain links TRBV6-5 to TRBJ1-2; 9 bases agree with TRBD1. J was trimmed by 8 bases and V by 4 bases; bases with no gene match: 8. This CDR3 has 14 residues. Germline CDR1 reads MNHEY; CDR2 reads SVGAGI. This chain's CDR3 is CASSSQNRGHGYTF. As DNA, the CDR3 is TGTGCCAGCAGTTCTCAAAACAGGGGGCACGGCTACACCTTC.

V is TRBV29-1 and J is TRBJ2-7; TRBD2 is a possible D gene (6 bases). Germline CDR1 reads SQVTM; CDR2 reads ANQGSEA. V lost 6 bases to trimming and J lost 1 base, with 19 bases between them. This CDR3 spans 15 amino acids. CDR3 amino acids: CSVGSVPGASYEQYF. CDR3 sequence (DNA): TGCAGCGTCGGGAGCGTTCCGGGAGCATCCTACGAGCAGTACTTC.

The gene calls are TRBV7-6 and TRBJ2-1, with 9 nucleotides matching TRBD2. CDR3 length: 15 residues. V shed 3 bases and J 4 bases; nucleotides not matched to a gene: 4. Germline V gene sequence: CDR1 SGHVS, CDR2 FNYEAQ. CDR3 region: CASSLLAGPYNEQFF. Here the CDR3 DNA reads TGTGCCAGCAGCTTGCTAGCGGGGCCTTACAATGAGCAGTTCTTC. The full variable domain, its missing parts supplied by reference TRBV7-6 and TRBJ2-1, is GAGVSQSPRYKVTKRGQDVALRCDPISGHVSLYWYRQALGQGPEFLTYFNYEAQQDKSGLPNDRFSAERPEGSISTLTIQRTEQRDSAMYRCASSLLAGPYNEQFFGPGTRLTVL.

The chain joins TRBV7-2 to TRBJ2-7; 11 positions match TRBD1. The CDR3 totals 18 residues. The germline CDR1 and CDR2 sequences are SGHTA and FQGNSA. V gave up 0 bases and J gave up 1 base; unmatched junction bases: 8. The CDR3 coding sequence is TGTGCCAGCAGCTTAGCGATTCCCGGGACAGGGGGATCCTACGAGCAGTACTTC. As protein: CASSLAIPGTGGSYEQYF.

This clone appeared once. The V and J genes are TRBV2 and TRBJ1-1; TRBD1 matches 9 bases. The CDR3 consists of 15 residues. Germline values: CDR1 SNHLY, CDR2 FYNNEI. Unmatched junction bases numbered 7, after V lost 1 base and J lost 7 bases. CDR3 sequence (DNA): TGTGCCAGCAGTGAAGAGCGGGACAGGGCGTTTGAAGCTTTCTTT. It is translated as CASSEERDRAFEAFF.

This clone was recorded a few times. The chain uses TRBV12-3 or TRBV12-4 and TRBJ2-1; TRBD2 matches at 8 bases. This CDR3 region has 13 residues. With 7 bases clipped from V and 4 bases from J, the junction kept 3 bases outside the gene matches. The CDR3 bases are TGTGCCAGCATCGCGGGGGGATACAATGAGCAGTTCTTC. Translating it yields CASIAGGYNEQFF.

The V call is TRBV19, the J call TRBJ2-7; 9 nucleotides agree with TRBD1. V gave up 6 bases and J gave up 5 bases; unmatched junction bases: 8. The length of the CDR3 is 14 residues. Per germline, CDR1 LNHDA and CDR2 SQIVND (reference sequence). The CDR3 nucleotides read TGTGCCAGTAGAGGGACAGGGCGGAGCCACGAGCAGTACTTC. Encoded protein: CASRGTGRSHEQYF.